Sequencing of this T cell receptor beta chain was carried out in a study of blood T cells in healthy people across ages. This CDR3 comprises 13 residues. CDR1 and CDR2 (germline): SGHAT, FQNNGV. V shed 0 bases, J shed 12 bases, and the junction held 4 bases outside the gene matches. The second PCR ran roughly 7 to 12 cycles with a sample-barcoded 5' primer and J-beta primers. Unique molecular identifiers of 12 random nucleotides labeled each cDNA. TCRdb re-analysed the 5' RACE reads in MiXCR, keeping a single row per CDR3 protein. The table shows approximately 780,000 distinct CDR3 sequences, with roughly 26% occurring only once. This clonotype has only a few counts. Extraction of total RNA produced a minimum of 5 micrograms from each sample. These sequences were also reported in another study, on T cells of mothers and their children.

This chain connects TRBV11-2 to TRBJ2-3, with 9 bases lining up with TRBD1. Material for sequencing was blood. This TCR came from a boy aged 5-17 years in good health. As DNA, the CDR3 is TGTGCCAGCAGCTTAGATCGACAGGGGGTCCAGTATTTT. Its protein product is CASSLDRQGVQYF.